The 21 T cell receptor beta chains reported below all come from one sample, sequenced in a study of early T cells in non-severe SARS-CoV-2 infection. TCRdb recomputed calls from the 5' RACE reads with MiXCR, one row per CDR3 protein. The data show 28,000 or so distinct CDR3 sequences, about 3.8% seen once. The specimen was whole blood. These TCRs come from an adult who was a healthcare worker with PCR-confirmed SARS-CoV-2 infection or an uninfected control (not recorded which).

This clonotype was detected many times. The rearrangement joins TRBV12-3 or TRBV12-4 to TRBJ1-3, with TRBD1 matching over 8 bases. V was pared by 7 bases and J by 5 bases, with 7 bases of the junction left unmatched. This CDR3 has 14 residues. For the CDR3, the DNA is TGTGCCAGCACCTCAGGGGGCCGGAGAAACACCATATATTTT. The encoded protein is CASTSGGRRNTIYF.

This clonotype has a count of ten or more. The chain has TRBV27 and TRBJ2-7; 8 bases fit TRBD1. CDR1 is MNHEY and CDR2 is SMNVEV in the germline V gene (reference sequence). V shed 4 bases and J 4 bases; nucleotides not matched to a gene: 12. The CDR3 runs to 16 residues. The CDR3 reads CASSSPRTGKVYEQYF. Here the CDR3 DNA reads TGTGCCAGCAGTTCACCCCGGACAGGGAAAGTTTACGAGCAGTACTTC.

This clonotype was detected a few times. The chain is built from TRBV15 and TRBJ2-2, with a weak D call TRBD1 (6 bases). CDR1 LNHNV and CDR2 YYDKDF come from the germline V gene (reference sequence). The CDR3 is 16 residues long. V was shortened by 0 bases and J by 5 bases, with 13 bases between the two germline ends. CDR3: CATSRDQDRITGELFF. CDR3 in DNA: TGTGCCACCAGCAGAGATCAGGACAGAATTACCGGGGAGCTGTTTTTT. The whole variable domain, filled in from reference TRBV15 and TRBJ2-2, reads DAMVIQNPRYQVTQFGKPVTLSCSQTLNHNVMYWYQQKSSQAPKLLFHYYDKDFNNEADTPDNFQSRRPNTSFCFLDIRSPGLGDTAMYLCATSRDQDRITGELFFGEGSRLTVL.

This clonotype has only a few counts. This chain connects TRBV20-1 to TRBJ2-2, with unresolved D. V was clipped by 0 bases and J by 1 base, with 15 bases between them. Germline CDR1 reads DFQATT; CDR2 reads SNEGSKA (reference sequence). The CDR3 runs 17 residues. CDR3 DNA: TGCAGTGCTAGAGATCGGTGGTTGGGCCAGAACACCGGGGAGCTGTTTTTT. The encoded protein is CSARDRWLGQNTGELFF.

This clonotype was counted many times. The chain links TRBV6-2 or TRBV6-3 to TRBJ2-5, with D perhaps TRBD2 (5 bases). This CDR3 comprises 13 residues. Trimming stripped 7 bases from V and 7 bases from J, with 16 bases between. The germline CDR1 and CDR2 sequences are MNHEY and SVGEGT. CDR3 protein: CASKESGPGTQYF. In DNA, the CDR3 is TGTGCCAGCAAGGAGAGCGGACCAGGGACCCAGTACTTC.

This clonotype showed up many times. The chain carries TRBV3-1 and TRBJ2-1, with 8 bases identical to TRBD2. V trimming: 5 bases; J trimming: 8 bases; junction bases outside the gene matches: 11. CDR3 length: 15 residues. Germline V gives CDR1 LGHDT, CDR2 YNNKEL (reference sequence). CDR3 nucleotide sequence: TGTGCCAGCAGCTTAAGCGGGAGTCCCGTCGATGAGCAGTTCTTC. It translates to CASSLSGSPVDEQFF.

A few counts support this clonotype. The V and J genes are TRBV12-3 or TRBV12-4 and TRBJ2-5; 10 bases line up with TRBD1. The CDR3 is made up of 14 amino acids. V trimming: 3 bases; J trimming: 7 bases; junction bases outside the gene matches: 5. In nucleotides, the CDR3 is TGTGCCAGCAGTTTGACAGGGGGCGCTGGGACCCAGTACTTC. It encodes CASSLTGGAGTQYF.

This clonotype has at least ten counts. The CDR3 nucleotides read TGTGCCAGCAGTTTAGCGACTAGCACAGATACGCAGTATTTT. Its protein is CASSLATSTDTQYF. The chain recombines TRBV12-3 or TRBV12-4 with TRBJ2-3, with D unclear. CDR3 length: 14 amino acids. With 0 bases removed from V and 0 bases from J, the gap between germline ends came to 4 bases.

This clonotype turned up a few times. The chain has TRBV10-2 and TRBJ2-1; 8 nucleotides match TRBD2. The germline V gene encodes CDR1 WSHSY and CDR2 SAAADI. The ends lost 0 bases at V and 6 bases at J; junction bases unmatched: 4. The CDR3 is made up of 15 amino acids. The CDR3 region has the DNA TGCGCCAGCAGTGAGTCGGGCGGGGGGCTCAATGAGCAGTTCTTC. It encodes CASSESGGGLNEQFF.

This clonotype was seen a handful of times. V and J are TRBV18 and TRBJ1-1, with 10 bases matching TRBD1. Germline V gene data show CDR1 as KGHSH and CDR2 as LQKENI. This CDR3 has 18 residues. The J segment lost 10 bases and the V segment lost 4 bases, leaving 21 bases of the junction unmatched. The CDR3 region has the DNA TGTGCCAGCTCACTAACTTGGGACAGGGGAATCGTCCTGGCTGGAGCTTTCTTT. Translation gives CASSLTWDRGIVLAGAFF. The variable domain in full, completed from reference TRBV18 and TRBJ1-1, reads NAGVMQNPRHLVRRRGQEARLRCSPMKGHSHVYWYRQLPEEGLKFMVYLQKENIIDESGMPKERFSAEFPKEGPSILRIQQVVRGDSAAYFCASSLTWDRGIVLAGAFFGQGTRLTVV.

Written as DNA, the CDR3 is TGCAGCGTTGATGGGCTAGCGGTCATGGGGGAGCAGTTCTTC. As protein: CSVDGLAVMGEQFF. The chain is built from TRBV29-1 and TRBJ2-1; TRBD2 aligns across 7 bases. V trimming: 3 bases; J trimming: 10 bases; junction bases outside the gene matches: 12. The V gene's germline CDR1 is SQVTM and CDR2 ANQGSEA. This CDR3 has 14 residues.

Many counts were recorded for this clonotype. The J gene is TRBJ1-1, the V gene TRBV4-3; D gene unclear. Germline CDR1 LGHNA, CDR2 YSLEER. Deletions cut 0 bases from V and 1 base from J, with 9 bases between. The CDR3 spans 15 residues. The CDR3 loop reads CASSQDVGQNTEAFF. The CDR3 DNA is TGCGCCAGCAGCCAAGATGTCGGGCAGAACACTGAAGCTTTCTTT.

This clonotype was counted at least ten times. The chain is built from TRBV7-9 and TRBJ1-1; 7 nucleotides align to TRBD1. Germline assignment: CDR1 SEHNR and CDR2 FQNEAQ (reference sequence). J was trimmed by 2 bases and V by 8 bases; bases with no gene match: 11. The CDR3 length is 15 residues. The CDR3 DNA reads TGTGCCAGCCTACGCCTCAGGACAGGAAACACTGAAGCTTTCTTT. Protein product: CASLRLRTGNTEAFF.

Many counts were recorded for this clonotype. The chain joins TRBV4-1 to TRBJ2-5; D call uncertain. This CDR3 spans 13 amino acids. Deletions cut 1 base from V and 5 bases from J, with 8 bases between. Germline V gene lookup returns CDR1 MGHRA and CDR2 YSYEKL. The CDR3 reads CASSQAHGETQYF. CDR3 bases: TGCGCCAGCAGCCAAGCCCACGGGGAGACCCAGTACTTC.

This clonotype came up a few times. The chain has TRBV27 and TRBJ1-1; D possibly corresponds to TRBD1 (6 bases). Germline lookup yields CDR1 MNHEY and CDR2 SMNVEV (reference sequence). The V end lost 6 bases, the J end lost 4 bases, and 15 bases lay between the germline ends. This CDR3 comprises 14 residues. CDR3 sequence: CASSLGQSLTEAFF. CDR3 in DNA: TGTGCCAGCAGCCTTGGACAGTCCCTCACTGAAGCTTTCTTT.

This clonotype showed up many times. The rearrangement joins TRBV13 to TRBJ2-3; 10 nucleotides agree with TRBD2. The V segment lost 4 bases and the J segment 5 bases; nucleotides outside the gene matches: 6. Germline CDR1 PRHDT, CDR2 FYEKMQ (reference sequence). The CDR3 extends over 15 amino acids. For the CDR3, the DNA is TGTGCCAGCAGCTCCCTAGCGGGAGATAGAGATACGCAGTATTTT. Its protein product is CASSSLAGDRDTQYF.

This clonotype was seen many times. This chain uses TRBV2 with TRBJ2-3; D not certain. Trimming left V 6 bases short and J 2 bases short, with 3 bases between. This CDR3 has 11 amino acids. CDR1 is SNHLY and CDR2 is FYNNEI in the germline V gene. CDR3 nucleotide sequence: TGTGCCAGCAGGTACACAGATACGCAGTATTTT. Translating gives CASRYTDTQYF.

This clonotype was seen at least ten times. CDR3 sequence: CASSRTGANTGELFF. CDR3 bases: TGTGCCAGCAGCCGGACAGGAGCCAACACCGGGGAGCTGTTTTTT. V gene TRBV5-4 combines with J gene TRBJ2-2; 7 bases are shared with TRBD1. There are 15 residues in the CDR3. Trimming took 4 bases from V and 2 from J; bases not matched to a gene: 5. Germline V gene data show CDR1 as SGHNT and CDR2 as YYREEE (reference sequence).

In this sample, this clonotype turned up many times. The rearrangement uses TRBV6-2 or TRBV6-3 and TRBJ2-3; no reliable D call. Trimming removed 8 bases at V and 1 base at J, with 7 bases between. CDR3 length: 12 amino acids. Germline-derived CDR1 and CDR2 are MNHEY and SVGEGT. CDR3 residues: CASGRGTDTQYF. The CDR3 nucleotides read TGTGCCAGCGGAAGGGGCACAGATACGCAGTATTTT.

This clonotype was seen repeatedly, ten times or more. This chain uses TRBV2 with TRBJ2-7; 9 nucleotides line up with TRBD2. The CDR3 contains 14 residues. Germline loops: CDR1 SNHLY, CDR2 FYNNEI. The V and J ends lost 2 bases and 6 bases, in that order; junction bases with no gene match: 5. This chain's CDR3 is CASSERSGGREQYF. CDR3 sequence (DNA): TGTGCCAGCAGTGAAAGGAGCGGGGGGCGCGAGCAGTACTTC. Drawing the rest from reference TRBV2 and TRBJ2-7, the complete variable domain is EPEVTQTPSHQVTQMGQEVILRCVPISNHLYFYWYRQILGQKVEFLVSFYNNEISEKSEIFDDQFSVERPDGSNFTLKIRSTKLEDSAMYFCASSERSGGREQYFGPGTRLTVT.

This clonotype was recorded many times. CDR3 DNA: TGCAGTGCTAGTAATAACTATGGCTACACCTTC. It yields the protein CSASNNYGYTF. V and J are TRBV20-1 and TRBJ1-2; D gene unclear. This CDR3 spans 11 amino acids. V was clipped by 3 bases and J by 1 base, with 3 bases between them. In germline, CDR1 is DFQATT, CDR2 SNEGSKA (reference sequence).